This T cell receptor (beta chain) was captured in a study of T cells after yellow fever vaccination. Across the study: The fractions with low cell numbers were processed using SMART-Seq v4 Ultra Low Input. Study observations and caveats: Booster samples showed a return of most primary-vaccination clones (under 98% CD4, 85% to 90% CD8).

Concerning this clonotype: Its antigen is undetermined.

CDR1 is MNHEY and CDR2 is SVGEGT in the germline V gene. This CDR3 is built from 15 residues. V dropped 2 bases and J dropped 2; count of bases not matched to a gene: 4. TCRdb re-derived calls from the 5' RACE reads in MiXCR, one entry per CDR3 protein. The sample holds 150,000 to 200,000 distinct CDR3 sequences, roughly a tenth seen once. This specimen was CD8+ T cells sorted from PBMCs, taken 45 days after the yellow fever booster vaccination. The chain combines TRBV6-2 or TRBV6-3 with TRBJ2-7; 9 bases fit TRBD1. The clonotype originates from a man between 18 and 29 years old who received the YFV17D yellow fever vaccine. CDR3 loop: CASSYPDRGTYEQYF. DNA for the CDR3: TGTGCCAGCAGTTACCCGGACAGGGGCACCTACGAGCAGTACTTC.